The rows below give T cell receptor beta chains drawn from one sample of a study of blood T cell repertoires in COVID-19. Clones were read by immunoSEQ multiplex PCR, and TCRdb kept only the in-frame ones, dropping some. The table records about 200,000 clones, roughly four fifths of them present only once. Material for sequencing was PBMCs or T cells enriched from blood (not recorded which). Receptors were obtained from a middle-aged man who had recovered from COVID-19. Each CDR3 is given with its conserved first and last residue. The D gene is left open where the match is weak. Size is stated for part of the rows, as once, few or many counts, or as a class when the clone is expanded.

clone size	V gene	D gene	J gene	CDR3 protein	CDR3 DNA
-	TRBV19	-	TRBJ1-5	CASSLWGLWHF	TGTGCCAGTAGTCTCTGGGGCCTATGGCATTTT
-	TRBV5-4	TRBD2	TRBJ2-1	CATEGLAGVNEQFF	TGTGCCACGGAAGGACTAGCGGGAGTAAATGAGCAGTTCTTC
-	TRBV11-2	-	TRBJ2-1	CASSPRQNEQFF	TGTGCCAGCAGCCCAAGACAGAATGAGCAGTTCTTC
few	TRBV11-1	-	TRBJ1-1	CASSLGIASEAFF	TGTGCCAGCAGCTTAGGGATAGCGTCTGAAGCTTTCTTT
-	TRBV11-2	TRBD1	TRBJ2-3	CASSLAGTGGTDTQYF	TGTGCCAGCAGCCTAGCCGGGACAGGGGGAACAGATACGCAGTATTTT
-	TRBV7-3	-	TRBJ1-1	CASSSQVAEAFF	TGTGCCAGCAGCTCTCAGGTTGCTGAAGCTTTCTTT
-	TRBV2	-	TRBJ1-6	CASKFRGQYNSPLHF	TGTGCCAGCAAGTTTCGAGGGCAGTATAATTCACCCCTCCACTTT
-	TRBV9	TRBD1	TRBJ2-1	CASSVTGVNEQFF	TGTGCCAGCAGCGTTACAGGGGTTAATGAGCAGTTCTTC
once	TRBV5-1	-	TRBJ2-3	CASSSSLAITSTDTQYF	TGCGCCAGCAGCTCCTCGCTAGCGATCACTAGCACAGATACGCAGTATTTT
once	TRBV4-2	-	TRBJ2-1	CASSQDPAGGHEQFF	TGTGCCAGCAGCCAAGATCCAGCGGGCGGGCATGAGCAGTTCTTC
-	TRBV7-6	TRBD1	TRBJ2-1	CASSLGRTGGYNEQFF	TGTGCCAGCAGCTTAGGTAGGACAGGGGGCTACAATGAGCAGTTCTTC